This TCR beta chain originates from a study of blood T cell repertoires in COVID-19. Whole-study context: Samples representing acute and convalescent COVID-19 were sourced from the United States, Italy and Spain. PBMCs, B-cell-depleted T cells, or T cells were the source of the cDNA or gDNA that made up the material.

Source study methods: The assay estimated nucleated cells by amplifying reference gene primers. Sequencing was performed with immunoSEQ multiplex PCR; in TCRdb, only in-frame clones are kept and a portion is missing. V and J calls and clone size are as listed in that table; D and trimming were resolved from the DNA. This repertoire shows 60,000 to 90,000 clones, 73% found once; its top ten account for approximately 20%. Germline V gene data show CDR1 as SGHRS and CDR2 as YFSETQ. The CDR3 contains 13 residues. V lost 5 bases and J lost 5, with 10 bases in between. The sample taken for sequencing was peripheral blood. The rearrangement joins TRBV5-1 to TRBJ2-2; D ambiguous. The receptor comes from a man aged 60-69 years with acute or convalescent COVID-19. This chain's CDR3 is CASRPEVTGELFF. The CDR3, as DNA: TGCGCCAGCAGACCAGAGGTGACCGGGGAGCTGTTTTTT.